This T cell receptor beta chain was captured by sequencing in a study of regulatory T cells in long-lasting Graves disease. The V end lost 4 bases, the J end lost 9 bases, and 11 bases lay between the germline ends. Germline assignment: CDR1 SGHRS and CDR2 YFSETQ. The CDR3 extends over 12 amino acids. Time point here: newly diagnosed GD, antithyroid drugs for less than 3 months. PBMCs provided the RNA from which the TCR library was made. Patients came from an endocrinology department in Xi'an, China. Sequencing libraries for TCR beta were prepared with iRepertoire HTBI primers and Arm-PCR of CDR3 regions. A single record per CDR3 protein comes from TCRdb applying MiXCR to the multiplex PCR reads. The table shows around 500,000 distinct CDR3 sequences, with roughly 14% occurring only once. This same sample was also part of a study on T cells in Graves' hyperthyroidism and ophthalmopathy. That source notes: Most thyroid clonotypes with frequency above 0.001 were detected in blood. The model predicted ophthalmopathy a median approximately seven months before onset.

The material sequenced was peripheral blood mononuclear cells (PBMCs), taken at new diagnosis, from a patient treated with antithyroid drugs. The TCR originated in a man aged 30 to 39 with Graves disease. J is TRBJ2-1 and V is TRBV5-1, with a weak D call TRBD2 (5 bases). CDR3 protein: CASSGGESEQFF. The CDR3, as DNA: TGCGCCAGCAGCGGAGGAGAGAGTGAGCAGTTCTTC.